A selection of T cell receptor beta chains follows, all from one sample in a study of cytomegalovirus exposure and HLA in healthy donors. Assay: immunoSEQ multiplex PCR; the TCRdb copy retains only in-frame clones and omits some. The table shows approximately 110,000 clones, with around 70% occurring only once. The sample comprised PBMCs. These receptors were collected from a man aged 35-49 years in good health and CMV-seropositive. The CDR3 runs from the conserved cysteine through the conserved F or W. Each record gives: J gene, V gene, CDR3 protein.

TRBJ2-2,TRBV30,CAGGGNTGELFF
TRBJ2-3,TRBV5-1,CASSIQPSGLTTDTQYF
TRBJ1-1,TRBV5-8,CASSLVRTVEAFF
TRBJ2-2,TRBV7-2,CASSLVLLAGGTGELFF
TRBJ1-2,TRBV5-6,CASSFETGNNYGYTF
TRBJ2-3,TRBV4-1,CASSQESRGTDTQYF
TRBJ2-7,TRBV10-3,CAISVETGDEQYF
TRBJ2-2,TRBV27,CASSLGYGREGTGELFF
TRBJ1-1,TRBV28,CASAAGHVVSGAFF
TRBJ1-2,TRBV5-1,CASSLAAEGWLTF
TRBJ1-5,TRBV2,CASSLPGNQPQHF
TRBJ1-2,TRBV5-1,CASSDGAYGYTF
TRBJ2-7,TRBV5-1,CASSWGGLTSYEQYF
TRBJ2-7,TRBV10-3,CAISEPTGHRRSYEQYF
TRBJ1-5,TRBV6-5,CASSSQGAGGNQPQHF
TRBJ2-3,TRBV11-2,CASSLALTLTDTQYF
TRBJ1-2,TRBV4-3,CASSQDIQGFYGYTF
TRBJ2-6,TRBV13,CASSSTNGLGSDANVLTF
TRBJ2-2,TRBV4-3,CASSQGLGQGETGELFF
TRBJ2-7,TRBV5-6,CASRSGTGSYEQYF
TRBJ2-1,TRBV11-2,CASSPGGGRGLYNEQFF
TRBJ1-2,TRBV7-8,CATLSGGYTF
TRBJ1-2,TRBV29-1,CSASDSVYGYTF
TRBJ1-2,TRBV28,CASSSPPGSDGYTF